The 28 T cell receptor beta chains reported below all come from one sample, sequenced in a study of T cell changes during pregnancy in multiple sclerosis. Data came from immunoSEQ multiplex PCR; TCRdb stores just in-frame clones and leaves some out. The sample holds 35,000 to 40,000 clones; over 75% are singletons and the top ten take about 1.2%. Sequences were derived from CD4+ T cells from peripheral blood mononuclear cells, sampled before pregnancy. All receptors come from a female donor with multiple sclerosis, enrolled in a pregnancy study.

This clone has only a few counts. The chain links TRBV19 to TRBJ1-5, with 11 bases aligning to TRBD1. After removal of 5 bases from V and 5 bases from J, the junction contained 14 bases not matched to a gene. CDR3 size: 18 residues. The germline V gene has CDR1 LNHDA and CDR2 SQIVND (reference sequence). The CDR3 reads CASSVGGGTGGTYQPQHF. The CDR3 DNA reads TGTGCCAGTAGTGTAGGGGGTGGGACAGGGGGAACCTATCAGCCCCAGCATTTT. Together with reference TRBV19 and TRBJ1-5, the CDR3 gives the full variable domain: DGGITQSPKYLFRKEGQNVTLSCEQNLNHDAMYWYRQDPGQGLRLIYYSQIVNDFQKGDIAEGYSVSREKKESFPLTVTSAQKNPTAFYLCASSVGGGTGGTYQPQHFGDGTRLSIL.

V is TRBV7-9 and J is TRBJ2-5, with 8 bases fitting TRBD1. The V gene end was trimmed by 5 bases and the J gene end by 5 bases; junction bases not matched to a gene: 7. CDR1 is SEHNR and CDR2 is FQNEAQ in the germline V gene (reference sequence). The CDR3 totals 14 residues. CDR3 bases: TGTGCCAGCAGCCCCAGCCGACAGGGGGAGACCCAGTACTTC. It specifies CASSPSRQGETQYF.

The chain has TRBV4-3 and TRBJ2-1, with 10 nucleotides matching TRBD2. The germline gives CDR1 LGHNA, CDR2 YSLEER. The CDR3 is 16 amino acids. V trimming: 3 bases; J trimming: 5 bases; junction bases outside the gene matches: 7. The CDR3 bases are TGCGCCAGCAGCCAGCTTACTAGCGGGAATAACAATGAGCAGTTCTTC. Translation gives CASSQLTSGNNNEQFF.

The rearrangement uses TRBV19 and TRBJ2-5; tentatively, D is TRBD2 (5 bases). Trimming shortened V by 5 bases and J by 4 bases, and 17 bases separated the two germline ends. The CDR3 spans 15 residues. Germline CDR1 and CDR2: LNHDA and SQIVND (reference sequence). The CDR3 sequence: CASSVGLTGGETQYF. The DNA for the CDR3 is TGTGCCAGTAGTGTGGGCCTTACCGGAGGAGAGACCCAGTACTTC.

This chain links TRBV7-9 with TRBJ1-1; 8 bases agree with TRBD1. Germline CDR1 and CDR2: SEHNR and FQNEAQ (reference sequence). The CDR3 covers 17 residues. V lost 5 bases, J lost 0 bases, and 11 bases stayed unmatched. For the CDR3, the DNA is TGTGCCAGCAGCCCCGGACAGGGAGGACTCATGAACACTGAAGCTTTCTTT. This gives the protein CASSPGQGGLMNTEAFF.

This chain joins TRBV2 and TRBJ2-1; a possible D gene is TRBD2 (6 bases). CDR1 is SNHLY and CDR2 is FYNNEI in the germline V gene. The CDR3 is 15 amino acids. V was clipped by 5 bases and J by 9 bases, with 20 bases between them. This chain's CDR3 is CASSPRAGPTVEQFF. DNA of the CDR3: TGTGCCAGCAGTCCTCGGGCGGGGCCCACTGTTGAGCAGTTCTTC. Combining the CDR3 with reference TRBV2 and TRBJ2-1 gives the whole variable domain EPEVTQTPSHQVTQMGQEVILRCVPISNHLYFYWYRQILGQKVEFLVSFYNNEISEKSEIFDDQFSVERPDGSNFTLKIRSTKLEDSAMYFCASSPRAGPTVEQFFGPGTRLTVL.

The V and J genes are TRBV11-2 and TRBJ1-1; 7 positions match TRBD1. CDR3 length: 17 residues. Germline CDR1 and CDR2: SGHAT and FQNNGV. Trimming removed 3 bases from V and 1 base from J; junction bases left unmatched: 11. Written as DNA, the CDR3 is TGTGCCAGCAGCTTTATAGCCGGGACAGCGTCGAACACTGAAGCTTTCTTT. Protein: CASSFIAGTASNTEAFF. Based on the CDR3 plus reference TRBV11-2 and TRBJ1-1, the full variable domain is EAGVAQSPRYKIIEKRQSVAFWCNPISGHATLYWYQQILGQGPKLLIQFQNNGVVDDSQLPKDRFSAERLKGVDSTLKIQPAKLEDSAVYLCASSFIAGTASNTEAFFGQGTRLTVV.

The V and J genes are TRBV19 and TRBJ2-3; 7 positions match TRBD1. The germline gives CDR1 LNHDA, CDR2 SQIVND (reference sequence). Trimming at V came to 5 bases and at J to 2 bases, leaving 4 bases not matched to a gene. CDR3 length: 14 residues. The CDR3, as DNA: TGTGCCAGTAGTTGGGACAGCAACACAGATACGCAGTATTTT. Amino acids: CASSWDSNTDTQYF.

V usage is TRBV7-8 and J usage is TRBJ1-5; 10 nucleotides match TRBD1. CDR1 and CDR2 (germline): SGHVS, FQNEAQ. Germline trimming cut 5 bases from V and 5 bases from J; bases unmatched to any gene: 3. This CDR3 spans 14 amino acids. The CDR3 nucleotides are TGTGCCAGCAGCACCGGGACAGGGGATCAGCCCCAGCATTTT. It translates to CASSTGTGDQPQHF.

The gene calls are TRBV2 and TRBJ2-1, with D uncertain. The V gene lost 4 bases and the J gene lost 7 bases, with 5 bases spanning the gap. Germline V CDR1 and CDR2: SNHLY, FYNNEI. There are 11 residues in the CDR3. The CDR3 DNA reads TGTGCCAGCAGTGTCCTGAATGAGCAGTTCTTC. This sequence encodes CASSVLNEQFF.

The chain uses TRBV4-1 and TRBJ2-3, with 9 bases that match TRBD2. The V gene end was trimmed by 2 bases and the J gene end by 3 bases; junction bases not matched to a gene: 6. The CDR3 covers 16 residues. In germline, CDR1 is MGHRA, CDR2 YSYEKL. CDR3 nucleotides: TGCGCCAGCAGCCAACCCTTAGCGGGAGCAACAGATACGCAGTATTTT. Translating gives CASSQPLAGATDTQYF.

The rearrangement links TRBV2 to TRBJ2-7, with 9 bases that match TRBD1. This CDR3 spans 14 amino acids. Germline V gene sequence: CDR1 SNHLY, CDR2 FYNNEI. The V gene end was trimmed by 4 bases and the J gene end by 0 bases; junction bases not matched to a gene: 1. The CDR3 nucleotides are TGTGCCAGCAGTGGGGACAGGGTCTCCTACGAGCAGTACTTC. Its translation is CASSGDRVSYEQYF.

The rearrangement uses TRBV10-2 and TRBJ2-7; the match to TRBD2 covers 11 bases. J was trimmed by 4 bases and V by 6 bases; bases with no gene match: 5. This CDR3 comprises 14 residues. The germline CDR1 and CDR2 sequences are WSHSY and SAAADI. In DNA form, the CDR3 reads TGCGCCAGCAGCCGACTAGCGGGGTTATACGAGCAGTACTTC. This translates into CASSRLAGLYEQYF.

The CDR3 region has the DNA TGTGCCAGCAGTGAGGACAGGTCCGGGGCCAACGTCCTGACTTTC. Its protein product is CASSEDRSGANVLTF. The V gene is TRBV6-1, the J gene TRBJ2-6, with 7 bases matching TRBD1. The CDR3 extends over 15 amino acids. V trimming: 3 bases; J trimming: 4 bases; junction bases outside the gene matches: 3. Germline-derived CDR1 and CDR2 are MNHNS and SASEGT.

This clone was seen a handful of times. The chain couples TRBV11-2 to TRBJ2-1; 8 bases are a match to TRBD2. Germline V gives CDR1 SGHAT, CDR2 FQNNGV. CDR3 length: 15 residues. The trim removed 4 bases at V and 3 bases at J, leaving 5 bases unmatched. CDR3 DNA sequence: TGTGCCAGCAGCTCTAGCGGGTGGAACTACAATGAGCAGTTCTTC. Its translation: CASSSSGWNYNEQFF.

V is TRBV25-1 and J is TRBJ2-3, with TRBD1 matching over 9 bases. J was trimmed by 4 bases and V by 3 bases; bases with no gene match: 11. The CDR3 runs to 17 residues. The germline gives CDR1 MGHDK, CDR2 SYGVNS. In DNA, the CDR3 is TGTGCCAGCAGTGAGACAGGATACAGGGGGCGCGCAGATACGCAGTATTTT. Encoded protein: CASSETGYRGRADTQYF.

The V gene is TRBV4-2, the J gene TRBJ2-1; 10 nucleotides align to TRBD2. CDR3 size: 16 residues. Germline-derived CDR1 and CDR2 are LGHNA and YNFKEQ. Germline trimming cut 1 base from V and 6 bases from J; bases unmatched to any gene: 6. CDR3 amino acids: CASSQGSGRALNEQFF. The CDR3 nucleotides read TGTGCCAGCAGCCAAGGGAGCGGGAGGGCACTCAATGAGCAGTTCTTC.

This clone has only a few counts. The genes are TRBV28 and TRBJ1-2; tentative D call: TRBD1 (5 bases). CDR1 is MDHEN, CDR2 SYDVKM, per germline. CDR3 size: 15 residues. Trimming removed 4 bases from V and 0 bases from J, with 12 bases in between. The CDR3 nucleotides read TGTGCCAGCAGTTCCCCGACGGGGGCTAACTATGGCTACACCTTC. Protein: CASSSPTGANYGYTF.

The V call is TRBV5-6, the J call TRBJ2-1; D is unclear. The CDR3 spans 12 residues. The V gene's germline CDR1 is SGHDT and CDR2 YYEEEE. V dropped 3 bases and J dropped 8 bases, with 9 bases sitting between them. The CDR3 nucleotides read TGTGCCAGCAGCTCCCGCGGTGATGAGCAGTTCTTC. Translating it yields CASSSRGDEQFF.

This clone showed up just a few times. The rearrangement uses TRBV27 and TRBJ1-5; 9 bases align to TRBD1. The germline V gene encodes CDR1 MNHEY and CDR2 SMNVEV (reference sequence). The CDR3 runs to 15 residues. After removal of 4 bases from V and 7 bases from J, the junction contained 8 bases not matched to a gene. In DNA form, the CDR3 reads TGTGCCAGCAGTTCTAACAGGGGGCGGTGGCAGCCCCAGCATTTT. It codes for CASSSNRGRWQPQHF.

The J gene is TRBJ1-3, the V gene TRBV19; 7 nucleotides agree with TRBD1. V shed 3 bases and J 1 base; nucleotides not matched to a gene: 3. The germline gives CDR1 LNHDA, CDR2 SQIVND (reference sequence). CDR3 size: 15 residues. The CDR3 protein is CASSISGGSGNTIYF. The CDR3 region has the DNA TGTGCCAGTAGTATTTCAGGGGGATCTGGAAACACCATATATTTT. Using reference TRBV19 and TRBJ1-3 for the parts outside the CDR3, the full variable domain is DGGITQSPKYLFRKEGQNVTLSCEQNLNHDAMYWYRQDPGQGLRLIYYSQIVNDFQKGDIAEGYSVSREKKESFPLTVTSAQKNPTAFYLCASSISGGSGNTIYFGEGSWLTVV.

The V call is TRBV7-2, the J call TRBJ1-4, with D unclear. Germline V CDR1 and CDR2: SGHTA, FQGNSA. CDR3 length: 15 amino acids. V lost 2 bases and J lost 5, with 12 bases in between. DNA of the CDR3: TGTGCCAGCAGCTTAATGGGAGTGCGAAATGAAAAACTGTTTTTT. Translating gives CASSLMGVRNEKLFF.

The gene calls are TRBV6-5 and TRBJ2-7; possibly TRBD1 for D (6 bases). The CDR3 extends over 14 amino acids. CDR1 and CDR2 (germline): MNHEY, SVGAGI. The V gene lost 0 bases and the J gene lost 5 bases, with 11 bases spanning the gap. DNA of the CDR3: TGTGCCAGCAGTTACTCGACCCAGGGGAACGAGCAGTACTTC. Protein: CASSYSTQGNEQYF.

This clone was detected once. The rearrangement joins TRBV5-1 to TRBJ2-3; 8 nucleotides agree with TRBD1. This CDR3 region has 15 residues. Losses at the gene ends were 3 bases for V and 4 bases for J; bases not matched to a gene: 7. Looked up from germline, CDR1 is SGHRS and CDR2 is YFSETQ. CDR3 region: CASSSTGVRADTQYF. The CDR3 DNA sequence: TGCGCCAGCAGCTCGACAGGGGTGAGGGCAGATACGCAGTATTTT. The full variable domain, its missing parts supplied by reference TRBV5-1 and TRBJ2-3, is KAGVTQTPRYLIKTRGQQVTLSCSPISGHRSVSWYQQTPGQGLQFLFEYFSETQRNKGNFPGRFSGRQFSNSRSEMNVSTLELGDSALYLCASSSTGVRADTQYFGPGTRLTVL.

The chain combines TRBV5-1 with TRBJ1-1; D remains ambiguous. CDR3 size: 15 residues. Per germline, CDR1 SGHRS and CDR2 YFSETQ. Deletions cut 0 bases from V and 0 bases from J, with 9 bases between. The CDR3 loop is CASSLVPGMNTEAFF. The CDR3 DNA is TGCGCCAGCAGCTTGGTTCCGGGAATGAACACTGAAGCTTTCTTT.

This rearrangement joins TRBV6-1 to TRBJ1-1; D uncertain. The CDR3 consists of 13 residues. V lost 0 bases, J lost 1 base, and 3 bases lay in between. Germline CDR1 and CDR2: MNHNS and SASEGT. CDR3 sequence: CASSEARNTEAFF. The DNA for the CDR3 is TGTGCCAGCAGTGAAGCTCGGAACACTGAAGCTTTCTTT.

This clone turned up a few times. The chain recombines TRBV28 with TRBJ1-4; TRBD1 might be the D (5 bases). Per the germline V gene, CDR1 is MDHEN and CDR2 is SYDVKM. The CDR3 loop spans 16 amino acids. V was clipped by 7 bases and J by 2 bases, with 17 bases between them. The CDR3 sequence: CASNSLGAGTNEKLFF. CDR3 nucleotides: TGTGCCAGCAATTCCCTAGGGGCCGGGACTAATGAAAAACTGTTTTTT.

This CDR3 reads CASSSGQAGEKLFF. The CDR3 nucleotides read TGTGCCAGCAGCTCGGGACAGGCAGGAGAAAAACTGTTTTTT. The chain uses TRBV28 and TRBJ1-4; TRBD1 matches 8 bases. The CDR3 runs 14 residues. Germline CDR1 and CDR2: MDHEN and SYDVKM. V lost 6 bases to trimming and J lost 8 bases; unmatched junction nucleotides: 8.